This paragraph reports one TCR beta chain. Its matching antigen is unknown. Assay used: immunoSEQ multiplex PCR; TCRdb lists only in-frame clones, some missing. The sample has 45,000 or so clones; more than 80% are singletons. This entry belongs to a study of regulatory and conventional T cells in RAG deficiency. Findings and limits, study-wide: Shorter CDR3s in all patient subsets; >90% Treg-Tconv overlap in Omenn. Compared with controls, unique Treg TCR beta sequences dropped approximately 100-fold in Omenn syndrome and CID/AS.

CDR1 KGHSH and CDR2 LQKENI come from the germline V gene. The V gene lost 4 bases and the J gene lost 6 bases, with 6 bases spanning the gap. This CDR3 has 12 amino acids. Conventional CD4+ T cells were sorted from blood as CD25-low CD127-high cells. The same sample was also studied in work on regulatory T cells. Turning to that study: The PCR used 52 TRBV and 13 TRBJ primers. Patient repertoires had restricted TRB V-J pairs and skewed V and J usage, most in Tregs.

The TCR sequence derives from a human donor in good health. The chain uses TRBV18 and TRBJ2-2; D is undetermined. Input material: CD4+ effector T cells sorted from blood. CDR3 DNA sequence: TGTGCCAGCTCACTACTGGCCGGGGAGCTGTTTTTT. Its translation: CASSLLAGELFF.